The T cell receptor beta chain under discussion was sequenced for a study of T cells expressing NK-cell markers. Study details: Seven HCMV-seropositive donors and one seronegative donor made up the eight sequenced donors.

Findings of the study overall: About six of the donors carried dominant NKG2C+ clonotypes that took up about 1.0-8% of their CD8+ T cells. The study left the HCMV specificity of expanded NKG2C+ T cell clones unresolved.

From its re-call of the 5' RACE reads, TCRdb lists each CDR3 protein once, without DNA. Found here are 200,000 to 300,000 distinct CDR3 sequences; the top ten clones hold 0.39%. Per germline, CDR1 MNHEY and CDR2 SVGAGI. The CDR3 totals 16 residues. Details on this clonotype: Its target is unknown.

The sample taken for sequencing was blood T cells: a sorted CD56 or NKG2C T cell subset, CD4+ or CD8+ T cells, or bulk PBMC T cells (not recorded which). The sequence was obtained from a man aged 18 to 29 in good health. The gene calls are TRBV6-5 and TRBJ1-3. The CDR3 region is CASSYITGYSGNTIYF.